This TCR beta chain derives from a study of post-analysis software for immune sequencing data. Across the study: The courses of disease that were included comprised relapsing-remitting, secondary progressive and progressive-relapsing multiple sclerosis.

This CDR3 has 14 residues. The germline CDR1 and CDR2 sequences are DFQATT and SNEGSKA (reference sequence). The V end was cut by 1 base, the J end by 6 bases, with 14 bases between. The TCR beta cDNA libraries contained unique molecular identifiers. TCRdb processed the PCR reads anew with MiXCR; each CDR3 protein has one entry. This table has some 160,000 distinct CDR3 sequences, around 36% appearing once. Study-level results: TRBV segments more frequent in patients than in controls numbered several and included TRBV5-6, TRBV5-1 and TRBV20-1. Significantly lower normalized Chao1 diversity was seen in multiple sclerosis patients than in controls.

This clonotype was recorded many times. What it binds is unknown. The receptor was isolated from a girl between 10 and 17 years old with multiple sclerosis. The chain is built from TRBV20-1 and TRBJ2-3; D may be TRBD2 (7 bases). The source material was blood, sampled after autologous hematopoietic stem cell transplantation. The CDR3 DNA reads as TGCAGTGCTAGAGCCAGAGGGGGGGAGGATACGCAGTATTTT. This gives the protein CSARARGGEDTQYF.